This T cell receptor beta chain was sequenced for a study of beta chain features in type 1 diabetes. As for the study in general: All samples yielded about 100 million examined sorted cells.

All of the isolated RNA was reverse transcribed, so expressed TCRB transcripts were sequenced. Samples of naive, central memory and regulatory T cells yielded a mean of about 3.57 million reads. TCRdb's table, derived via immunoSEQ multiplex PCR, lists solely in-frame clones and lacks some. The repertoire holds under 950,000 clones, with roughly 16% as singletons. Post-sort purity exceeded 95% for all sorted populations. This clone was seen more than once but under ten times. In germline, CDR1 is SGHDT, CDR2 YYEEEE. The CDR3 is 14 amino acids. V was shortened by 0 bases and J by 4 bases, with 11 bases between the two germline ends.

Sequenced input: naive CD4+ T cells from blood. The TCR was taken from a woman younger than 35 in good health. This rearrangement joins TRBV5-6 to TRBJ2-7, with D unresolved. The CDR3 DNA follows: TGTGCCAGCAGCTTGGATGGCCTTTTATACGAGCAGTACTTC. Amino acids: CASSLDGLLYEQYF.